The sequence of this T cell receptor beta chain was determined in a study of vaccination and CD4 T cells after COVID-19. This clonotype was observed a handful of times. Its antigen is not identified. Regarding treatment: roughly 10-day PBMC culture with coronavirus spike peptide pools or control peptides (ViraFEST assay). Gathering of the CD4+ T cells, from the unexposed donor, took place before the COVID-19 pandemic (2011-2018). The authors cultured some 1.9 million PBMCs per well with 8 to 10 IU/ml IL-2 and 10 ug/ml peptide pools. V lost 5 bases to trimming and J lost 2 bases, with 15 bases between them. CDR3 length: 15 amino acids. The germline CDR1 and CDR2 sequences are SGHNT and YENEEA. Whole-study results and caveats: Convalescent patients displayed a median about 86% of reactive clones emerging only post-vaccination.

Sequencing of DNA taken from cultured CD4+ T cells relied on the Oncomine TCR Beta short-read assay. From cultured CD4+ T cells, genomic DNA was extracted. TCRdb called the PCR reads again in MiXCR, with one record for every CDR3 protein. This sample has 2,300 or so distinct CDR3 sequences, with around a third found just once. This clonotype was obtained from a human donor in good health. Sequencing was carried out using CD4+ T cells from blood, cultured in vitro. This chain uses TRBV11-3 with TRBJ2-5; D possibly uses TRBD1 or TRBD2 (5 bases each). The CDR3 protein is CASSPDGAEQETQYF. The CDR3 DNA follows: TGTGCCAGCAGCCCCGACGGGGCTGAACAAGAGACCCAGTACTTC.